Listed here are 11 T cell receptor beta chains from one sample, sequenced in a study of control samples from healthy donors and cancer patients. Here immunoSEQ multiplex PCR was the method, and the copy in TCRdb shows in-frame clones only, minus some. The sample yields under 200,000 clones, 92% seen once. Sequencing was performed on blood. The receptors derive from a woman between 25 and 40 years old in good health.

V and J are TRBV7-6 and TRBJ2-7, with 8 nucleotides matching TRBD1. With 5 bases clipped from V and 5 bases from J, the junction kept 5 bases outside the gene matches. CDR1 SGHVS and CDR2 FNYEAQ come from the germline V gene. The CDR3 extends over 13 amino acids. CDR3 sequence reads: CASSIGTGHEQYF. DNA of the CDR3: TGTGCCAGCAGCATCGGGACAGGACACGAGCAGTACTTC.

The rearrangement joins TRBV28 to TRBJ1-1; weak D call: TRBD1 (5 bases). Trimming cost V 2 bases and J 0 bases, with 10 bases left between them. CDR1 MDHEN and CDR2 SYDVKM come from the germline V gene. The CDR3 is 15 amino acids. The CDR3 DNA follows: TGTGCCAGCAGTTTAGGGGGTCCGATGAACACTGAAGCTTTCTTT. This sequence encodes CASSLGGPMNTEAFF.

This clone occurred a few times. The V and J genes are TRBV29-1 and TRBJ1-1, with a weak D call TRBD1 (6 bases). Per the germline V gene, CDR1 is SQVTM and CDR2 is ANQGSEA. CDR3 length: 13 residues. The ends were cut back, 3 bases at V and 6 bases at J, with 14 bases in the middle. The CDR3 spells CSVDGGSFSEAFF. As DNA, the CDR3 is TGCAGCGTTGATGGGGGCTCATTCTCTGAAGCTTTCTTT.

This clone has only a few counts. Other DNA variants within this sample encode the same CDR3. This rearrangement joins TRBV5-1 to TRBJ1-1; D is ambiguous. Germline V CDR1 and CDR2: SGHRS, YFSETQ. This CDR3 contains 14 residues. V was shortened by 2 bases and J by 0 bases, with 8 bases between the two germline ends. For the CDR3, the DNA is TGCGCCAGCAGCTTAGGGCAGATGAACACTGAAGCTTTCTTT. Its protein is CASSLGQMNTEAFF.

The chain employs TRBV12-5 and TRBJ1-6; 7 bases are a match to TRBD1. This CDR3 comprises 14 residues. J lost 7 bases, V lost 6 bases, and 6 bases had no gene match. Germline V lookup: CDR1 LGHNT, CDR2 FRNRAP. The CDR3 DNA sequence: TGTGCTAGTGGACCCGACAGGGCAAATTCACCCCTCCACTTT. Encoded protein: CASGPDRANSPLHF.

The rearrangement joins TRBV14 to TRBJ1-2; unclear D gene. The V gene lost 2 bases and the J gene lost 4 bases, with 8 bases spanning the gap. The CDR3 has 13 residues. The V gene's germline CDR1 is SGHDN and CDR2 FVKESK. CDR3 nucleotide sequence: TGTGCCAGCAGCCAATCGGGCGGCTATGGCTACACCTTC. Encoded protein: CASSQSGGYGYTF.

The J gene is TRBJ1-5, the V gene TRBV5-6, with D perhaps TRBD1 (5 bases). V was clipped by 5 bases and J by 7 bases, with 16 bases between them. This CDR3 has 14 residues. CDR1 is SGHDT and CDR2 is YYEEEE in the germline V gene. The DNA for the CDR3 is TGTGCCAGCAGTTTCCCGGGACTCCAACAGCCCCAGCATTTT. This gives the protein CASSFPGLQQPQHF.

This chain links TRBV9 with TRBJ1-3, with D uncertain. The CDR3 runs to 15 residues. V shed 4 bases and J shed 0 bases, with 11 bases lying between them. Looked up from germline, CDR1 is SGDLS and CDR2 is YYNGEE. The CDR3 protein is CASSPDLTSGNTIYF. The CDR3 DNA reads TGTGCCAGCAGCCCTGACCTAACCTCTGGAAACACCATATATTTT.

V usage is TRBV5-8 and J usage is TRBJ2-3; D is possibly TRBD1 or TRBD2 (5 bases each). This CDR3 is 16 amino acids long. V lost 0 bases to trimming and J lost 2 bases, with 13 bases between them. CDR1 SGHTS and CDR2 YDEGEE come from the germline V gene. The CDR3: CASSLGAGTTTDTQYF. The CDR3 DNA follows: TGTGCCAGCAGCTTGGGGGCCGGGACCACCACAGATACGCAGTATTTT.

The rearrangement uses TRBV4-1 and TRBJ2-7; D unresolved. Trimming took off 0 bases at V and 0 bases at J, with 6 bases between the two ends. The germline V gene encodes CDR1 MGHRA and CDR2 YSYEKL. This CDR3 has 14 amino acids. CDR3 sequence (DNA): TGCGCCAGCAGCCAAGATGGCTTCTCCTACGAGCAGTACTTC. This gives the protein CASSQDGFSYEQYF.

The gene calls are TRBV7-6 and TRBJ1-4; the D gene is possibly TRBD1 (5 bases). The CDR3 runs to 18 residues. CDR1 SGHVS and CDR2 FNYEAQ come from the germline V gene. V was pared by 5 bases and J by 2 bases, with 21 bases between. The CDR3 nucleotides are TGTGCCAGCAGCCCCAGGCGCCTACACAGGAGTACTAATGAAAAACTGTTTTTT. Translated, it gives CASSPRRLHRSTNEKLFF.